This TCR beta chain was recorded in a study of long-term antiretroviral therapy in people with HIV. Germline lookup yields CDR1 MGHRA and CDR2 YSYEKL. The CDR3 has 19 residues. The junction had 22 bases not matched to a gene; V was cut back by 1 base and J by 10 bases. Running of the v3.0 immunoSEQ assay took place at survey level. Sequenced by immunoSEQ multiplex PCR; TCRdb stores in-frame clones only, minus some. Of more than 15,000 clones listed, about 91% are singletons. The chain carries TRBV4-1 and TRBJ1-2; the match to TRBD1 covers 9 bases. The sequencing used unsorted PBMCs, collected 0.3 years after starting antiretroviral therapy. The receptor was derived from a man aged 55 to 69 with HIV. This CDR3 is CASSQVRGDTQGAKWTYTF. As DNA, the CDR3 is TGCGCCAGCAGCCAAGTTAGGGGCGATACACAGGGGGCAAAATGGACCTACACCTTC.